What follows describes a single TCR beta chain. This sample was taken from a study of beta chain features in type 1 diabetes. Expressed TCRB transcripts were sequenced because the isolated RNA had all been reverse transcribed beforehand. Assay used: immunoSEQ multiplex PCR; TCRdb lists only in-frame clones, some missing. The profile shows roughly 150,000 clones, 7.5% to 10% of them singletons. The specimen sequenced was central memory CD4+ T cells from blood. The sequence came from a man aged 18 to 30 in good health.

The CDR3 here is CASSTQDNSPLHF. CDR3 sequence (DNA): TGTGCCAGCAGTACACAGGATAATTCACCCCTCCACTTT. The chain employs TRBV25-1 and TRBJ1-6; D is possibly TRBD1 (5 bases). The CDR3 has 13 residues. V lost 5 bases and J 5 bases, leaving 7 bases between the germline ends. Germline loops: CDR1 MGHDK, CDR2 SYGVNS.